Described below is a single T cell receptor beta chain sequence and its context. This clonotype has more than one count but fewer than ten. This clone's antigen is unknown. No quality values exist for individual bases; no much larger clone is one base distant. The data derive from a study of blood T cells in healthy people across ages (dated by TCRdb to the mid-2010s). Background on the whole study: In model experiments, template switching captured about one uniquely barcoded TCR beta cDNA molecule for every two T cells. Using deep sequencing normalized with unique cDNA molecular identifiers, the study measured how TCR beta repertoire diversity changes with age. The donors were divided into four age groups: young (average around 16 years), middle-aged (around 37), aged (approximately 62) and long-lived (about 84). To avoid experimental bias, donors of different ages were spread randomly across the sequencing lanes. Using the same blood draw, the study looked at two additional independent replicas of 1 million unique cDNA reads for two donors, one aged 18 to 29 and the other aged 80 or older.

The method behind the library was 5' RACE. TCRdb names Illumina HiSeq 2500 as the instrument used. A second PCR of about 6 to 12 cycles was performed with a sample-barcoded 5' primer and a J-beta primer mix. Each TCR beta cDNA molecule received a unique molecular identifier from a template-switch 5' adaptor carrying 12 random nucleotides. Each sample yielded at least 2.5 million CDR3-containing paired-end reads. First-strand cDNA was synthesized from all RNA with the Mint cDNA synthesis kit, primed by a TRBC-specific oligonucleotide. Following uracil-DNA glycosylase treatment, a first 18-cycle PCR with universal primers M1SS and BC2_uni_R was performed on all cDNA. In the paper's pipeline: Normalization of each sample was performed by random selection of 1 million high-quality reads, each carrying a distinct molecular identifier. Reads with shared molecular identifiers were discarded instead of being binned into consensus sequences. CDR3 identification, clonotype clustering and error correction used MiTCR with a Q25 quality threshold and the strictest error-elimination algorithm. A nonparametric unseen species model using Euler transformation provided a lower-bound estimate of total TCR beta diversity. TCRdb reprocessed the public reads (quality trimming at Q25 with fastp, clone calling with MiXCR) and kept in-frame beta chains. Merged by CDR3 protein, the rows form single entries marked with the most common genes and DNA. None of the V and J calls come from the authors' own analysis; TCRdb made them. The sample includes about 1.6 million distinct CDR3 sequences, with about 32% observed a single time. The ten largest clones take up approximately 11% of the sample.

Systemically healthy Caucasian individuals from Russia, over 30 in total and aged about 6 to 90 years, were included as donors. Each donor gave roughly 9 milliliters of peripheral blood, drawn into EDTA-treated Vacutainer tubes. Ficoll-Paque density-gradient centrifugation was used to isolate PBMCs, with at least 7 million obtained per sample. Trizol reagent was used to extract total RNA from the PBMCs, yielding at least 5.5 micrograms per sample. The percentages of naive CD45RAhigh/CD27high T cells were determined by flow cytometry on a PBMC aliquot from every donor. CDR1 is given as MNHEY and CDR2 as SMNVEV, both from the germline V gene (reference sequence). The CDR3 runs 15 amino acids, cysteine and phenylalanine included. The read is trimmed to its CDR3 DNA, 45 bases read in frame from base 1. V loses 1 base of germline sequence and J loses 0 bases, and the interval between the two ends is 9 bases.

The investigation overall reported the following: The percentage of naive T cells measured by flow cytometry correlated strongly with observed TCR beta diversity. Observed TCR beta diversity per million T cells fell roughly linearly with age, and a significant reduction was already apparent by age about 43. Bulk unsorted PBMC profiling prevented conclusive comparison of naive and antigen-experienced compartments. Because the CMV infection status of the donors was unknown, age-related changes in expanded clonotypes may potentially have been confounded. The long-lived group showed more naive CD4+ T cells, fewer expanded clones and increased TCR diversity than the aged group, suggesting age selection. Total diversity estimates from one million sequenced T cells were considered lower bounds and underestimates.

Material for sequencing was blood. This chain is built from TRBV27 and TRBJ2-5, and TRBD2 may be the D gene, going by 5 matching bases. The source is a woman between 25 and 40 years old in good health. The nucleotide sequence reads as follows: TGTGCCAGCAGTTTATTTGCGGGCAACCAAGAGACCCAGTACTTC. It translates to CASSLFAGNQETQYF.